The present TCR beta chain was sequenced within a study of long-term antiretroviral therapy in people with HIV. Overall study findings and caveats: Pre-ART expanded clones dominated the repertoire at every time point.

Everyone in the study who had HIV was treated in the United States. A remark on this clone: Its antigen is unknown.

CDR1 is LNHDA and CDR2 is SQIVND in the germline V gene (reference sequence). This CDR3 has 12 amino acids. V lost 1 base and J 4 bases, leaving 4 bases between the germline ends. Survey-level resolution applied to immunoSEQ assay v3.0. TCRdb's copy holds only in-frame clones and misses some; the assay was immunoSEQ multiplex PCR. The sample includes about 16,000 clones, approximately 81% of them seen just once. Specimen: unsorted PBMCs, collected 3.2 to 3.4 years after starting antiretroviral therapy. J is TRBJ2-5 and V is TRBV19; D is uncertain. The clonotype originates from a woman in her thirties or forties with HIV. The CDR3 nucleotides read TGTGCCAGTAGTATAGGGTTAGAGACCCAGTACTTC. It specifies CASSIGLETQYF.